The 26 T cell receptor beta chains given below trace back to one sample, sequenced in a study of blood T cell repertoires in COVID-19. Sequencing used immunoSEQ multiplex PCR; TCRdb keeps in-frame clones, though not all of them. The repertoire holds some 150,000 clones, with about nine tenths as singletons. The sample consisted of peripheral blood. The source of these receptors is a human donor in a cohort sampled during active COVID-19.

The genes are TRBV9 and TRBJ2-1; D may be TRBD1 (6 bases). V was clipped by 4 bases and J by 8 bases, with 13 bases between them. The CDR3 runs 13 residues. Germline lookup yields CDR1 SGDLS and CDR2 YYNGEE. The chain's CDR3 is CASSPTGWDEQFF. The CDR3 bases are TGTGCCAGCAGCCCAACAGGGTGGGATGAGCAGTTCTTC.

The chain links TRBV12-3 or TRBV12-4 to TRBJ1-2, with D tentatively TRBD1 (5 bases). The CDR3 spans 12 residues. V gave up 5 bases and J gave up 4 bases, with 8 bases separating them. The CDR3 bases are TGTGCCAGCAGTAAGGACATCTATGGCTACACCTTC. This gives the protein CASSKDIYGYTF.

The rearrangement joins TRBV2 to TRBJ2-7, with D possibly matching TRBD1 (5 bases). The CDR3 runs to 13 residues. Trimming removed 3 bases from V and 5 bases from J, with 11 bases in between. Germline assignment: CDR1 SNHLY and CDR2 FYNNEI. Here the CDR3 reads CASSEQGIDEQYF. The CDR3 DNA reads as TGTGCCAGCAGTGAGCAGGGTATAGACGAGCAGTACTTC.

The genes are TRBV7-8 and TRBJ1-5; 12 bases align to TRBD1. This CDR3 spans 15 amino acids. Germline V gene lookup returns CDR1 SGHVS and CDR2 FQNEAQ. V was pared by 5 bases and J by 6 bases, with 5 bases of the junction left unmatched. DNA for the CDR3: TGTGCCAGCAGCCCGGGACAGGGGGCAGGTCAGCCCCAGCATTTT. This sequence encodes CASSPGQGAGQPQHF. Filled out from reference TRBV7-8 and TRBJ1-5, the complete variable domain reads GAGVSQSPRYKVAKRGQDVALRCDPISGHVSLFWYQQALGQGPEFLTYFQNEAQLDKSGLPSDRFFAERPEGSVSTLKIQRTQQEDSAVYLCASSPGQGAGQPQHFGDGTRLSIL.

The chain has TRBV5-1 and TRBJ1-3; possible D gene TRBD1, 5 bases. CDR1 SGHRS and CDR2 YFSETQ come from the germline V gene. The CDR3 totals 17 residues. Between the trimmed V and J ends, which lost 2 bases and 0 bases, there was a span of 15 bases. CDR3 region: CASSFSDSLRSGNTIYF. Written as DNA, the CDR3 is TGCGCCAGCAGCTTTTCAGACAGTCTACGCTCTGGAAACACCATATATTTT.

The chain combines TRBV11-2 with TRBJ1-2, with 7 bases matching TRBD1. V lost 5 bases to trimming and J lost 2 bases; unmatched junction nucleotides: 8. Germline CDR1 SGHAT, CDR2 FQNNGV. This CDR3 contains 15 residues. In nucleotides, the CDR3 is TGTGCCAGCAGCCTCACTTTGGACAGGAACTATGGCTACACCTTC. Translation: CASSLTLDRNYGYTF.

The chain carries TRBV7-2 and TRBJ2-5; 8 bases match TRBD1. The CDR3 runs 16 residues. V was pared by 2 bases and J by 5 bases, with 10 bases of the junction left unmatched. Germline V gene sequence: CDR1 SGHTA, CDR2 FQGNSA. The CDR3 spells CASSLRQGAPWETQYF. The CDR3 bases are TGTGCCAGCAGCTTAAGGCAGGGGGCGCCTTGGGAGACCCAGTACTTC.

This sequence joins TRBV28 and TRBJ1-3; D is perhaps TRBD1 (6 bases). Deletions cut 6 bases from V and 2 bases from J, with 17 bases between. The CDR3 is made up of 16 amino acids. The germline CDR1 and CDR2 sequences are MDHEN and SYDVKM. The CDR3 DNA reads TGTGCCAGCAGCGTATTGGAGGACAGAGCTGGAAACACCATATATTTT. Its translation: CASSVLEDRAGNTIYF.

The J gene is TRBJ1-1, the V gene TRBV6-5, with 8 nucleotides matching TRBD1. The germline gives CDR1 MNHEY, CDR2 SVGAGI. V was pared by 4 bases and J by 6 bases, with 4 bases of the junction left unmatched. This CDR3 contains 13 residues. The DNA for the CDR3 is TGTGCCAGCAGTTTCGACAGGGGAGCTGAAGCTTTCTTT. Translated, it gives CASSFDRGAEAFF.

The rearrangement links TRBV5-4 to TRBJ2-7, with 8 bases identical to TRBD1. Germline-derived CDR1 and CDR2 are SGHNT and YYREEE (reference sequence). The CDR3 runs 14 residues. The V gene end was trimmed by 5 bases and the J gene end by 7 bases; junction bases not matched to a gene: 11. The CDR3 protein is CASSLGWTGREQYF. In DNA, the CDR3 is TGTGCCAGCAGTTTAGGATGGACAGGGAGGGAGCAGTACTTC. Based on the CDR3 plus reference TRBV5-4 and TRBJ2-7, the full variable domain is ETGVTQSPTHLIKTRGQQVTLRCSSQSGHNTVSWYQQALGQGPQFIFQYYREEENGRGNFPPRFSGLQFPNYSSELNVNALELDDSALYLCASSLGWTGREQYFGPGTRLTVT.

V gene TRBV5-1 combines with J gene TRBJ1-1; TRBD1 matches 9 bases. The V gene end was trimmed by 4 bases and the J gene end by 5 bases; junction bases not matched to a gene: 3. Germline V gives CDR1 SGHRS, CDR2 YFSETQ. The CDR3 has 13 residues. CDR3 sequence (DNA): TGCGCCAGCAGCCAGGACAGGGGAACTGAAGCTTTCTTT. It is translated as CASSQDRGTEAFF. The full variable domain, in which reference TRBV5-1 and TRBJ1-1 provide the parts outside the CDR3, is KAGVTQTPRYLIKTRGQQVTLSCSPISGHRSVSWYQQTPGQGLQFLFEYFSETQRNKGNFPGRFSGRQFSNSRSEMNVSTLELGDSALYLCASSQDRGTEAFFGQGTRLTVV.

The chain is built from TRBV3-1 (or the pseudogene TRBV3-2) and TRBJ2-7; D is possibly TRBD2 (6 bases). Germline assignment: CDR1 LGHDT and CDR2 YNNKEL (reference sequence). The CDR3 consists of 16 residues. V dropped 0 bases and J dropped 4 bases, with 16 bases sitting between them. CDR3 nucleotide sequence: TGTGCCAGCAGCCAAGATCGGCTAGCGTGTCCTTACGAGCAGTACTTC. This gives the protein CASSQDRLACPYEQYF.

The chain couples TRBV30 to TRBJ1-4; D is unresolved. Between the trimmed V and J ends, which lost 1 base and 8 bases, there was a span of 11 bases. The CDR3 runs 13 residues. Germline assignment: CDR1 GTSNPN and CDR2 SVGIG (reference sequence). CDR3 sequence: CAWSARTAEKLFF. CDR3 DNA: TGTGCCTGGAGTGCCCGAACAGCCGAAAAACTGTTTTTT.

The chain links TRBV6-4 to TRBJ2-7; TRBD2 matches at 11 bases. There are 20 residues in the CDR3. Germline assignment: CDR1 MRHNA and CDR2 SNTAGT. V shed 3 bases and J 6 bases; nucleotides not matched to a gene: 22. CDR3 protein: CASSEQREGLAASFGSEQYF. Written as DNA, the CDR3 is TGTGCCAGCAGTGAGCAGCGTGAGGGACTAGCGGCATCCTTCGGGTCCGAGCAGTACTTC.

The chain is built from TRBV7-3 and TRBJ1-2; TRBD1 matches 8 bases. This CDR3 has 13 amino acids. Germline CDR1 reads SGHTA; CDR2 reads FQGTGA. V lost 5 bases, J lost 4 bases, and 3 bases stayed unmatched. The CDR3 sequence: CASSPGTGYGYTF. CDR3 DNA sequence: TGTGCCAGCAGCCCTGGGACAGGCTATGGCTACACCTTC.

The chain combines TRBV6-2 or TRBV6-3 with TRBJ2-1; no firm D call. Germline V gene sequence: CDR1 MNHEY, CDR2 SVGEGT. This CDR3 spans 12 amino acids. Trimming removed 4 bases from V and 10 bases from J, with 11 bases in between. CDR3 in DNA: TGTGCCAGCAGTTTTAGTCCTCGGGAGCAGTTCTTC. This gives the protein CASSFSPREQFF.

This sequence joins TRBV7-9 and TRBJ2-7, with 7 bases lining up with TRBD1. This CDR3 has 14 amino acids. The trim removed 1 base at V and 3 bases at J, leaving 3 bases unmatched. CDR1 and CDR2 from the germline V gene are SEHNR and FQNEAQ (reference sequence). The CDR3 DNA is TGTGCCAGCAGCTTAGGACAGGGTTACTACGAGCAGTACTTC. Protein sequence: CASSLGQGYYEQYF. Using reference TRBV7-9 and TRBJ2-7 for the parts outside the CDR3, the full variable domain is DTGVSQNPRHKITKRGQNVTFRCDPISEHNRLYWYRQTLGQGPEFLTYFQNEAQLEKSRLLSDRFSAERPKGSFSTLEIQRTEQGDSAMYLCASSLGQGYYEQYFGPGTRLTVT.

The J gene is TRBJ2-6, the V gene TRBV6-6; 10 bases fit TRBD1. Germline loops: CDR1 MNHNY, CDR2 SVGAGI (reference sequence). The CDR3 runs to 20 residues. The V and J ends lost 6 bases and 1 base, in that order; junction bases with no gene match: 15. The CDR3 bases are TGTGCCAGCAGCTACATACTGACAGGGGGCCATGCTTCTGGGGCCAACGTCCTGACTTTC. The encoded protein is CASSYILTGGHASGANVLTF.

The rearrangement uses TRBV9 and TRBJ1-2; the match to TRBD1 covers 7 bases. J gave up 2 bases and V 3 bases, and 7 bases lay outside the gene matches. Germline V gene sequence: CDR1 SGDLS, CDR2 YYNGEE. This CDR3 is 15 amino acids long. CDR3 in amino acids: CASSGGTGVNYGYTF. As DNA, the CDR3 is TGTGCCAGCAGCGGGGGAACAGGGGTAAACTATGGCTACACCTTC.

The chain links TRBV6-1 to TRBJ2-7, with a possible D match to TRBD2 (6 bases). CDR3 length: 16 amino acids. V was clipped by 2 bases and J by 2 bases, with 16 bases between them. The V gene's germline CDR1 is MNHNS and CDR2 SASEGT. CDR3 DNA sequence: TGTGCCAGCAGTGAAACTCCGCGGGGTGTGACCTACGAGCAGTACTTC. The encoded protein is CASSETPRGVTYEQYF.

The rearrangement uses TRBV28 and TRBJ1-2; 8 bases agree with TRBD1. There are 12 residues in the CDR3. V lost 4 bases to trimming and J lost 12 bases; unmatched junction nucleotides: 7. Germline V gives CDR1 MDHEN, CDR2 SYDVKM. CDR3 amino acids: CASSSNRGGNTF. DNA for the CDR3: TGTGCCAGCAGTTCCAACAGGGGGGGAAACACCTTC.

This rearrangement joins TRBV9 to TRBJ1-2; D ambiguous. The V end lost 0 bases, the J end lost 8 bases, and 14 bases lay between the germline ends. CDR1 is SGDLS, CDR2 YYNGEE, per germline. This CDR3 comprises 14 residues. CDR3 region: CASSVGPGISGYTF. The DNA for the CDR3 is TGTGCCAGCAGCGTAGGCCCGGGAATTTCGGGCTACACCTTC.

This chain connects TRBV11-2 to TRBJ2-1, with 11 bases that match TRBD2. Germline lookup yields CDR1 SGHAT and CDR2 FQNNGV. Trimming removed 6 bases from V and 4 bases from J; junction bases left unmatched: 5. The CDR3 contains 15 residues. The DNA of the CDR3 is TGTGCCAGCAGTCTAGCGGGGGGCCGTTACAATGAGCAGTTCTTC. Its protein product is CASSLAGGRYNEQFF.

This chain uses TRBV7-9 with TRBJ1-4; 8 bases are shared with TRBD1. Germline CDR1 SEHNR, CDR2 FQNEAQ (reference sequence). The CDR3 is 15 residues long. Trimming removed 2 bases from V and 4 bases from J; junction bases left unmatched: 3. The CDR3 spells CASSLQGADNEKLFF. CDR3 nucleotides: TGTGCCAGCAGCTTACAGGGGGCGGATAATGAAAAACTGTTTTTT.

This chain connects TRBV6-5 to TRBJ2-3, with D hard to call. The ends were cut back, 4 bases at V and 0 bases at J, with 11 bases in the middle. CDR1 and CDR2 (germline): MNHEY, SVGAGI. This CDR3 is 15 amino acids long. CDR3 protein: CASSSRLSSTDTQYF. The CDR3 DNA reads TGTGCCAGCAGTTCCAGACTTTCTAGCACAGATACGCAGTATTTT.

The CDR3 loop is CASSLSQGTPRTDTQYF. The CDR3 coding sequence is TGTGCCAGCAGCTTATCCCAGGGGACCCCACGGACAGATACGCAGTATTTT. This chain uses TRBV7-8 with TRBJ2-3; D possibly corresponds to TRBD1 (6 bases). The CDR3 covers 17 residues. From germline, CDR1 is SGHVS and CDR2 FQNEAQ. Trimming took off 2 bases at V and 3 bases at J, with 18 bases between the two ends.